This T cell receptor (beta chain) originates from a study of blood T cells in healthy people across ages. Study observations and caveats: While age rose, TCR beta diversity per million T cells dropped in a roughly linear way.

It was with a sample-barcoded 5' primer and a J-beta primer mix that a second PCR of roughly 7 to 12 cycles was run. Researchers report that a template-switch adaptor with 12 random nucleotides tagged each cDNA molecule. Every sample gave at least 3 million paired-end reads containing CDR3. TCRdb itself ran the 5' RACE reads through MiXCR, one entry per CDR3 protein. Among roughly 1,700,000 distinct CDR3 sequences listed, under 30% were seen once. This CDR3 comprises 15 residues. J was trimmed by 5 bases and V by 0 bases; bases with no gene match: 3. The germline V gene encodes CDR1 SGHRS and CDR2 YFSETQ. This clonotype was seen more than once but under ten times. Its cognate antigen is unknown.

The V and J genes are TRBV5-1 and TRBJ2-5; 11 bases agree with TRBD1. Sequenced material: blood. The TCR comes from a woman aged 25 to 39 in good health. CDR3 in DNA: TGCGCCAGCAGCTTGGGGACAGGGGGCCCGGAGACCCAGTACTTC. Encoded protein: CASSLGTGGPETQYF.